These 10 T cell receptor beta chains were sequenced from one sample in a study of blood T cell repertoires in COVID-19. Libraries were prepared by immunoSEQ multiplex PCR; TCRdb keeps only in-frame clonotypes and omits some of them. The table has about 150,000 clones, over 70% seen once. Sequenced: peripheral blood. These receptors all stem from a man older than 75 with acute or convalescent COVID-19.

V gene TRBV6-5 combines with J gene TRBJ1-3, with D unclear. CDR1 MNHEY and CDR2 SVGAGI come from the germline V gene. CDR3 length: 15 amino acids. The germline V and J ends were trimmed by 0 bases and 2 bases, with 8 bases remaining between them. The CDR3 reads CASSYSYSTGNTIYF. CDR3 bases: TGTGCCAGCAGTTACTCATATTCTACTGGAAACACCATATATTTT.

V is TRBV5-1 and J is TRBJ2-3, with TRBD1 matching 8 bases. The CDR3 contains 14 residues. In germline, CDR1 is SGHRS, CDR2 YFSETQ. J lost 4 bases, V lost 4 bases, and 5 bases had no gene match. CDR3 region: CASSPRTGSDTQYF. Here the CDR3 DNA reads TGCGCCAGCAGCCCGCGGACAGGGTCAGATACGCAGTATTTT.

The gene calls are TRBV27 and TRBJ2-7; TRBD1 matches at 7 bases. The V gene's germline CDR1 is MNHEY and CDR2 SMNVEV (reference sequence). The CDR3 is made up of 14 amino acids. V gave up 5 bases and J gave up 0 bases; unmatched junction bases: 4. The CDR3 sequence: CASSTDRVSYEQYF. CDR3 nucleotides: TGTGCCAGCAGTACAGACAGGGTCTCCTACGAGCAGTACTTC.

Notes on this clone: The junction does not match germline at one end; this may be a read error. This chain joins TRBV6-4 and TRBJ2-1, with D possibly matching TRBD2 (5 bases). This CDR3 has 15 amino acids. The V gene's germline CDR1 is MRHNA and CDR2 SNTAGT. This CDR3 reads CASRDLQSDYNEQFF. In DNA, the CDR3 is TGTGCCAGCAGGGACTTACAATCCGACTACAATGAGCAGTTCTTC.

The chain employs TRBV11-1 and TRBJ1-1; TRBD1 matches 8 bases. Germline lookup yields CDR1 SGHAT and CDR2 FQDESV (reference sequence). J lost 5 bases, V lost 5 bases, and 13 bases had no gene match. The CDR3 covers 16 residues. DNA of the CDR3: TGTGCCAGCAGCCGGCGGACAGGGAAGGTTGGGACTGAAGCTTTCTTT. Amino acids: CASSRRTGKVGTEAFF.

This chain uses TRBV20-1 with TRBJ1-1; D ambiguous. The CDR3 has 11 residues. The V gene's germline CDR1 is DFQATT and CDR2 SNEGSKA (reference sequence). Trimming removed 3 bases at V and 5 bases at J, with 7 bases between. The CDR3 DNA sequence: TGCAGTGCTAGGGCGGGTACTGAAGCTTTCTTT. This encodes CSARAGTEAFF.

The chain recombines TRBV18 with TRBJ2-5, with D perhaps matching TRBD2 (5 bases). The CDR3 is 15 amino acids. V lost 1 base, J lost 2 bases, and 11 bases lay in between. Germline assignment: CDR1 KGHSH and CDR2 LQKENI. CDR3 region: CASSPRNRLQETQYF. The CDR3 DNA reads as TGTGCCAGCTCACCACGAAACCGACTACAAGAGACCCAGTACTTC.

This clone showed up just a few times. CDR3 bases: TGTGCCTGGAGAGGACAGGGGGACTACGAGCAGTACTTC. It encodes CAWRGQGDYEQYF. This chain uses TRBV30 with TRBJ2-7; 10 bases match TRBD1. There are 13 residues in the CDR3. The junction had 2 bases not matched to a gene; V was cut back by 3 bases and J by 3 bases. Germline CDR1 GTSNPN, CDR2 SVGIG (reference sequence). Looking up the rest from reference TRBV30 and TRBJ2-7 gives the full variable domain: SQTIHQWPATLVQPVGSPLSLECTVEGTSNPNLYWYRQAAGRGLQLLFYSVGIGQISSEVPQNLSASRPQDRQFILSSKKLLLSDSGFYLCAWRGQGDYEQYFGPGTRLTVT.

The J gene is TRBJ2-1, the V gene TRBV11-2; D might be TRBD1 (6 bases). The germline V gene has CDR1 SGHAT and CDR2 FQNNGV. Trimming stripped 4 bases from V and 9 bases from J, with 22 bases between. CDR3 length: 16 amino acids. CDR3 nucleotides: TGTGCCAGCAGCTCACAGGACGGGACAAGAGGGATTGAGCAGTTCTTC. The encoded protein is CASSSQDGTRGIEQFF.

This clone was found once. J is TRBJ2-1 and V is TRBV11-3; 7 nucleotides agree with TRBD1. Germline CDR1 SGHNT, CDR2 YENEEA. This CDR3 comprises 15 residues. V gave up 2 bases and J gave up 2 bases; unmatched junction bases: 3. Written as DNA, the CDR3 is TGTGCCAGCAGCTTAAAGACAGGGCCCTACAATGAGCAGTTCTTC. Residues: CASSLKTGPYNEQFF.